Listed here are 26 T cell receptor beta chains from one sample, sequenced in a study of Ad26.COV2.S vaccination and SARS-CoV-2 variants. Noted treatment: around 19 received Ad26.COV2.S at low or high dose, single or two shots; five or six received placebo; per-sample allocation not given. Vaccine and placebo recipients were sampled on day 63 after the first injection. Assay used: immunoSEQ multiplex PCR; TCRdb lists only in-frame clones, some missing. The data contain more than 300,000 clones, 75% to 90% of them singletons. Sequencing used peripheral blood, obtained in a trial of Ad26.COV2.S vaccine versus placebo. The receptors shown here come from a person aged 18-65 years who received the Ad26.COV2.S COVID-19 vaccine or a placebo.

The V and J genes are TRBV19 and TRBJ1-2; D not certain. The CDR3 runs to 13 residues. The V gene's germline CDR1 is LNHDA and CDR2 SQIVND (reference sequence). V was cut by 9 bases and J by 4 bases, with 15 bases left in between. The CDR3, as DNA: TGTGCCAGCCGCCCCGCCGGGATCTATGGCTACACCTTC. This sequence encodes CASRPAGIYGYTF.

This chain links TRBV5-1 with TRBJ1-5; the match to TRBD1 covers 8 bases. The CDR3 sequence is 14 residues long. V lost 7 bases to trimming and J lost 2 bases; unmatched junction nucleotides: 5. Germline values: CDR1 SGHRS, CDR2 YFSETQ. The CDR3 is CASRTGLGNQPQHF. The CDR3 DNA reads TGCGCCAGCCGGACAGGGTTGGGCAATCAGCCCCAGCATTTT.

The chain carries TRBV7-2 and TRBJ2-7; D possibly corresponds to TRBD1 (6 bases). Germline-derived CDR1 and CDR2 are SGHTA and FQGNSA. The V gene lost 5 bases and the J gene lost 4 bases, with 18 bases spanning the gap. The CDR3 consists of 15 residues. The chain's CDR3 is CASSQGQTGPYEQYF. CDR3 nucleotides: TGTGCCAGCAGCCAGGGACAAACAGGCCCTTACGAGCAGTACTTC.

The rearrangement uses TRBV28 and TRBJ2-7; D is perhaps TRBD1 (6 bases). The CDR3 consists of 14 residues. Trimming stripped 6 bases from V and 0 bases from J, with 12 bases between. Germline V lookup: CDR1 MDHEN, CDR2 SYDVKM. CDR3 in amino acids: CASSLTGSSYEQYF. The CDR3, as DNA: TGTGCCAGCAGCCTGACAGGATCCTCCTACGAGCAGTACTTC.

V gene TRBV19 combines with J gene TRBJ2-5; TRBD1 aligns across 7 bases. CDR3 length: 14 residues. Germline V gene lookup returns CDR1 LNHDA and CDR2 SQIVND (reference sequence). Trimming at V came to 3 bases and at J to 6 bases, leaving 7 bases not matched to a gene. Here the CDR3 reads CASSIGTAGKTQYF. The CDR3, as DNA: TGTGCCAGTAGTATCGGGACAGCTGGAAAGACCCAGTACTTC.

This clone was seen a single time. This rearrangement joins TRBV24-1 to TRBJ2-1, with 12 positions matching TRBD2. Per germline, CDR1 KGHDR and CDR2 SFDVKD. The CDR3 runs to 19 residues. With V trimmed by 1 base and J by 2 bases, 8 bases remained unmatched. The CDR3 here is CATSDFGTSGSSAYNEQFF. The CDR3 DNA reads as TGTGCCACCAGTGATTTCGGGACTAGCGGGTCTAGCGCCTACAATGAGCAGTTCTTC.

The V gene is TRBV3-1 (or the pseudogene TRBV3-2), the J gene TRBJ1-2; TRBD1 matches 9 bases. Germline assignment: CDR1 LGHDT and CDR2 YNNKEL (reference sequence). The V and J ends lost 5 bases and 8 bases, in that order; junction bases with no gene match: 12. This CDR3 is 15 amino acids long. The DNA of the CDR3 is TGTGCCAGCAGCTATACCGGGACAGGGACAAAAGGCTACACCTTC. It specifies CASSYTGTGTKGYTF.

The chain joins TRBV4-3 to TRBJ1-2; tentative D call: TRBD1 (5 bases). V dropped 4 bases and J dropped 3 bases, with 15 bases sitting between them. Germline CDR1 reads LGHNA; CDR2 reads YSLEER. The CDR3 runs to 15 residues. The CDR3 reads CASSRLDGADYGYTF. The CDR3 nucleotides are TGCGCCAGCAGCCGGCTTGACGGGGCAGACTATGGCTACACCTTC.

This sequence joins TRBV24-1 and TRBJ1-4; D remains ambiguous. V shed 6 bases and J shed 8 bases, with 6 bases lying between them. Germline V CDR1 and CDR2: KGHDR, SFDVKD. This CDR3 has 11 residues. CDR3: CATSYGEKLFF. DNA for the CDR3: TGTGCCACCAGTTATGGGGAAAAACTGTTTTTT.

The chain recombines TRBV9 with TRBJ2-1; 8 nucleotides line up with TRBD2. The CDR3 consists of 16 residues. V shed 0 bases and J 2 bases; nucleotides not matched to a gene: 4. Germline assignment: CDR1 SGDLS and CDR2 YYNGEE. The DNA of the CDR3 is TGTGCCAGCAGCGTAGTCGGGGGGGGCACCTACAATGAGCAGTTCTTC. It encodes CASSVVGGGTYNEQFF.

The rearrangement uses TRBV6-2 or TRBV6-3 and TRBJ2-6; D is unclear. CDR1 is MNHEY, CDR2 SVGEGT, per germline. V lost 6 bases, J lost 0 bases, and 21 bases lay in between. The CDR3 runs 19 residues. CDR3 in amino acids: CASSSSPLRRNSGANVLTF. CDR3 sequence (DNA): TGTGCCAGCAGCTCCTCCCCTCTACGCAGAAACTCTGGGGCCAACGTCCTGACTTTC.

This chain uses TRBV5-8 with TRBJ2-5, with 11 bases that match TRBD1. Looked up from germline, CDR1 is SGHTS and CDR2 is YDEGEE. The junction had 8 bases not matched to a gene; V was cut back by 3 bases and J by 4 bases. The CDR3 runs to 16 residues. The CDR3 coding sequence is TGTGCCAGCAGCTCCTATCGGACAGGGGGCCTAGAGACCCAGTACTTC. Its protein is CASSSYRTGGLETQYF.

The chain combines TRBV7-9 with TRBJ2-7; TRBD1 agrees at 8 bases. Germline trimming cut 4 bases from V and 2 bases from J; bases unmatched to any gene: 13. CDR1 and CDR2 (germline): SEHNR, FQNEAQ (reference sequence). The CDR3 covers 17 residues. CDR3 region: CASSSHLRTGSPYEQYF. The CDR3 bases are TGTGCCAGCAGCTCCCACCTTAGGACAGGGTCCCCCTACGAGCAGTACTTC.

CDR3 residues: CASSPPYRVDTEAFF. CDR3 DNA: TGTGCCAGCAGTCCTCCTTACAGGGTAGACACTGAAGCTTTCTTT. This sequence joins TRBV6-6 and TRBJ1-1, with D possibly matching TRBD1 (6 bases). The ends were cut back, 5 bases at V and 3 bases at J, with 16 bases in the middle. CDR1 is MNHNY and CDR2 is SVGAGI in the germline V gene (reference sequence). This CDR3 comprises 15 residues.

The V and J genes are TRBV24-1 and TRBJ2-7; no reliable D call. V was trimmed by 6 bases and J by 3 bases, leaving 20 bases between them. This CDR3 region has 16 residues. CDR1 KGHDR and CDR2 SFDVKD come from the germline V gene. The CDR3 reads CATSPSLGLWGYEQYF. In DNA form, the CDR3 reads TGTGCCACCAGTCCATCCCTGGGATTGTGGGGCTACGAGCAGTACTTC.

The sample holds a few counts of this clone. V and J are TRBV6-6 and TRBJ2-7, with D perhaps matching TRBD1 (6 bases). The germline V and J ends were trimmed by 4 bases and 6 bases, with 16 bases remaining between them. The CDR3 is made up of 14 amino acids. The germline V gene has CDR1 MNHNY and CDR2 SVGAGI (reference sequence). CDR3 amino acids: CASSLDSLPGEQYF. CDR3 DNA sequence: TGTGCCAGCAGTTTGGACAGTCTCCCAGGCGAGCAGTACTTC.

The V call is TRBV2, the J call TRBJ2-1, with 11 bases that match TRBD2. Trimming cost V 7 bases and J 4 bases; bases outside gene matches: 6. Germline lookup yields CDR1 SNHLY and CDR2 FYNNEI. This CDR3 is built from 15 residues. The CDR3 nucleotides read TGTGCCAGCAAAGTGACTAGCGGGACTTACAATGAGCAGTTCTTC. Its translation: CASKVTSGTYNEQFF.

The J gene is TRBJ1-4, the V gene TRBV24-1; 7 positions match TRBD1. Germline V gene sequence: CDR1 KGHDR, CDR2 SFDVKD. The CDR3 runs to 16 residues. V shed 3 bases and J 7 bases; nucleotides not matched to a gene: 10. The CDR3 DNA reads TGTGCCACCAGTGATGCATCGACAGGGCCCCGTGAAAAACTGTTTTTT. Its protein product is CATSDASTGPREKLFF.

The J gene is TRBJ2-5, the V gene TRBV7-2, with 7 bases matching TRBD1. The CDR3 totals 14 residues. CDR1 SGHTA and CDR2 FQGNSA come from the germline V gene. V lost 5 bases to trimming and J lost 4 bases; unmatched junction nucleotides: 7. CDR3 loop: CASSKLDRAETQYF. The CDR3 DNA reads as TGTGCCAGCAGCAAACTAGACAGGGCAGAGACCCAGTACTTC.

This clone turned up a few times. The rearrangement joins TRBV2 to TRBJ1-1; no reliable D call. The V gene's germline CDR1 is SNHLY and CDR2 FYNNEI. V lost 7 bases and J lost 6, with 15 bases in between. The CDR3 is made up of 13 amino acids. The CDR3 DNA follows: TGTGCCAGCACCGGCCAAGGGTTCGCTGAAGCTTTCTTT. This translates into CASTGQGFAEAFF.

This clone occurred a few times. The chain couples TRBV20-1 to TRBJ1-2; TRBD1 agrees at 8 bases. CDR1 and CDR2 (germline): DFQATT, SNEGSKA (reference sequence). Trimming cost V 3 bases and J 4 bases; bases outside gene matches: 19. The CDR3 consists of 18 residues. The CDR3, as DNA: TGCAGTGCTAGTCGGTCAGGGACAGGAGAAGGCGCAACCTATGGCTACACCTTC. This gives the protein CSASRSGTGEGATYGYTF.

The V and J genes are TRBV7-2 and TRBJ2-3, with 13 bases matching TRBD2. Looked up from germline, CDR1 is SGHTA and CDR2 is FQGNSA. The CDR3 runs 17 residues. Trimming took 6 bases from V and 5 from J; bases not matched to a gene: 11. CDR3 sequence: CASSRTSGGPRRDTQYF. The CDR3 DNA follows: TGTGCCAGCAGTCGGACTAGCGGGGGCCCCCGGCGAGATACGCAGTATTTT.

The rearrangement links TRBV27 to TRBJ1-6; weak D call: TRBD1 (5 bases). V lost 7 bases and J lost 6, with 19 bases in between. Germline loops: CDR1 MNHEY, CDR2 SMNVEV (reference sequence). CDR3 size: 16 residues. DNA for the CDR3: TGTGCCAGCACCCTGGGCGGCGGGGGTCGTAATTCACCCCTCCACTTT. This codes for CASTLGGGGRNSPLHF.

The J gene is TRBJ2-7, the V gene TRBV7-2, with TRBD2 identical over 8 bases. The CDR3 has 16 amino acids. Germline V gene data show CDR1 as SGHTA and CDR2 as FQGNSA. J lost 7 bases, V lost 5 bases, and 16 bases had no gene match. CDR3 DNA: TGTGCCAGCAGCCCGCCCTATAACTGGGGACTAGGGGAGCAGTACTTC. It is translated as CASSPPYNWGLGEQYF. Filled out from reference TRBV7-2 and TRBJ2-7, the complete variable domain reads GAGVSQSPSNKVTEKGKDVELRCDPISGHTALYWYRQSLGQGLEFLIYFQGNSAPDKSGLPSDRFSAERTGGSVSTLTIQRTQQEDSAVYLCASSPPYNWGLGEQYFGPGTRLTVT.

This clone was seen repeatedly, ten times or more. This chain links TRBV2 with TRBJ2-2; weak D call: TRBD1 (6 bases). The germline CDR1 and CDR2 sequences are SNHLY and FYNNEI. The CDR3 has 12 residues. The V end lost 4 bases, the J end lost 8 bases, and 8 bases lay between the germline ends. The CDR3 reads CASSVDRGELFF. In nucleotides, the CDR3 is TGTGCCAGCAGTGTGGACAGAGGGGAGCTGTTTTTT.

The chain is built from TRBV7-9 and TRBJ2-7; no firm D call. Germline V gene sequence: CDR1 SEHNR, CDR2 FQNEAQ (reference sequence). V shed 7 bases and J shed 3 bases, with 22 bases lying between them. This CDR3 is built from 16 residues. CDR3 coding DNA: TGTGCCAGCACCGACTCCACGACCCCTGCCGGCTACGAGCAGTACTTC. It specifies CASTDSTTPAGYEQYF. The whole variable domain, remainder taken from reference TRBV7-9 and TRBJ2-7, is DTGVSQNPRHKITKRGQNVTFRCDPISEHNRLYWYRQTLGQGPEFLTYFQNEAQLEKSRLLSDRFSAERPKGSFSTLEIQRTEQGDSAMYLCASTDSTTPAGYEQYFGPGTRLTVT.